Below are 3 T cell receptor beta chains sequenced from a single sample in a study of T cell changes during pregnancy in multiple sclerosis (dated by TCRdb to between 2018 and 2020). Library construction relied on the immunoSEQ multiplex PCR assay. In TCRdb, the immuneACCESS table is reduced to in-frame sequences with V and J assigned. These tables do not hold every clone; where another copy was compared, an unresolved V gene accounts for under half, and the others remain unexplained. Across this sample there are approximately 65,000 clones, with more than 75% seen only once. The ten largest account for roughly 1.5% of the sample. The input for sequencing was peripheral blood, taken in the third trimester of pregnancy. The source of these receptors is a female donor in good health, enrolled as a control in a pregnancy study.

This chain uses TRBV9 with TRBJ2-7; 7 bases match TRBD1. CDR1 is SGDLS and CDR2 is YYNGEE in the germline V gene. The CDR3 totals 14 residues. The ends lost 4 bases at V and 3 bases at J; junction bases unmatched: 7. CDR3 in amino acids: CASSTGDRDYEQYF. Written as DNA, the CDR3 is TGTGCCAGCAGCACAGGGGACAGAGACTACGAGCAGTACTTC.

This rearrangement joins TRBV18 to TRBJ2-6; D perhaps matches TRBD2 (6 bases). Trimming took off 3 bases at V and 2 bases at J, with 11 bases between the two ends. This CDR3 comprises 16 residues. Germline loops: CDR1 KGHSH, CDR2 LQKENI. CDR3: CASSPRAGTGANVLTF. CDR3 DNA sequence: TGTGCCAGCTCACCTCGGGCGGGAACTGGGGCCAACGTCCTGACTTTC.

The chain links TRBV5-4 to TRBJ2-1; D is undetermined. V shed 1 base and J shed 9 bases, with 11 bases lying between them. Looked up from germline, CDR1 is SGHNT and CDR2 is YYREEE (reference sequence). There are 13 residues in the CDR3. The CDR3 sequence: CASSLFPFPEQFF. In DNA, the CDR3 is TGTGCCAGCAGCTTGTTTCCCTTTCCTGAGCAGTTCTTC.